Reported below is one TCR beta chain. This entry is derived from a study of technical replicates of blood from a few donors. Some clones are missing from TCRdb's copy, which holds only in-frame ones; the method was immunoSEQ multiplex PCR. This sample has 87,000 or so clones; 90% to 95% occur once, and the top ten carry 0.25% to 0.35%. Trimming removed 4 bases from V and 5 bases from J; junction bases left unmatched: 10. The CDR3 length is 15 residues. Germline lookup yields CDR1 LNHDA and CDR2 SQIVND (reference sequence). Input material: T cells isolated from PBMCs. The genes are TRBV19 and TRBJ2-5, with TRBD1 matching 7 bases. This clonotype was sampled from a human donor in good health. Here the CDR3 reads CASSTKQGTGETQYF. DNA for the CDR3: TGTGCCAGTAGTACTAAACAGGGGACGGGGGAGACCCAGTACTTC.